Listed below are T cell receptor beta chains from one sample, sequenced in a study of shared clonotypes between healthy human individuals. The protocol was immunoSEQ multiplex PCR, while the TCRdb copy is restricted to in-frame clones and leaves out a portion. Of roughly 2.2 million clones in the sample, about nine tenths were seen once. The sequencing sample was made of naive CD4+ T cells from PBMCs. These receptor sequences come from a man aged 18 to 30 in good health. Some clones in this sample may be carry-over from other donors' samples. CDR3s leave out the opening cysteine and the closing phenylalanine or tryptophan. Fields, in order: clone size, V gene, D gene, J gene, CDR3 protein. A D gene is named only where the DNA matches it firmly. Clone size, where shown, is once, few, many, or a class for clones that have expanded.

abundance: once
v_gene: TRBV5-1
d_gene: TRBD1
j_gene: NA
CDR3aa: ASSSLTGVAVDEQY

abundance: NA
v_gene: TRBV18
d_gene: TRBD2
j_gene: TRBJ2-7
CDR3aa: ASSRLAGSSYEQY

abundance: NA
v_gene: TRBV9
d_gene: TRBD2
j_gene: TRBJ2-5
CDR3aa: ASSVGVAGAGETQY

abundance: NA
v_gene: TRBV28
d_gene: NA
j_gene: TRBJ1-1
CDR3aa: ASSLALAVTEAF

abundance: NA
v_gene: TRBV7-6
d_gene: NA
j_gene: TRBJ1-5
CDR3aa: ASSSAPWAQPQH

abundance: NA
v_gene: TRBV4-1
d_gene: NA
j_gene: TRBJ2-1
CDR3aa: ASSPTQGYNEQF

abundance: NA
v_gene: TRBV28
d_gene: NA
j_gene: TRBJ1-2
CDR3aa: ASSFQGRPFGYT

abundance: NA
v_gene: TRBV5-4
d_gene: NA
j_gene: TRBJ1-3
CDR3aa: ASSLDGGSLGNTIY

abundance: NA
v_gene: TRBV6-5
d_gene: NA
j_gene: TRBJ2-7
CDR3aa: ASSIGGRYEQY

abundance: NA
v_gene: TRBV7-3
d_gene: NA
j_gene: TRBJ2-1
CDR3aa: ASSPPPRSAF

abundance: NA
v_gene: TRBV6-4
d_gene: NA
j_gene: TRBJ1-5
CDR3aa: ASSDPAGPNQPQH

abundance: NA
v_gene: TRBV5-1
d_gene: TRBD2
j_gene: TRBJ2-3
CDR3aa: ASRYSGNADTQY

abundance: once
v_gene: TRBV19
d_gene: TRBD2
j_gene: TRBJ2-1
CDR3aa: ASSTPSGRSKARNEQF

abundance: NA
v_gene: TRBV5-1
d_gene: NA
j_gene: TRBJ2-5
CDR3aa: ASSLGWVRGLQETQY

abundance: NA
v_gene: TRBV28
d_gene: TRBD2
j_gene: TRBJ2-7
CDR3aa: ASSFRGRTYEQY

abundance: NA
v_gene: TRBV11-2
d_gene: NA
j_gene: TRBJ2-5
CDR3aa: ASSWAGETQY

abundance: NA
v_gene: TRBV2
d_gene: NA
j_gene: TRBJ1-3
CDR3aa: ASSSGGGNTIY

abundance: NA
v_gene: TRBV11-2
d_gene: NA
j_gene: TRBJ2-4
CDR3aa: ASSPRIGRGGIQY

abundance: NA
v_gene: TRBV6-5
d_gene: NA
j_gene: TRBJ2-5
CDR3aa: ASSPLAYQETQY

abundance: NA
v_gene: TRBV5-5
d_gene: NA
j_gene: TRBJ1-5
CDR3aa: ASSLRGDNRYQPQH

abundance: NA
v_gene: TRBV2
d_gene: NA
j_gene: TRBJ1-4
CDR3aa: ASSEGWHEKLF

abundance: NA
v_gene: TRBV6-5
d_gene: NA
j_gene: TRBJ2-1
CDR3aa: ASSPRWQDEQF

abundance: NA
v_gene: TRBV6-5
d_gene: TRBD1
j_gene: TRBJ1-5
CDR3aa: ASYRGGGQPQH

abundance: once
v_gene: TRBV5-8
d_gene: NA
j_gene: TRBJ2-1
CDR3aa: ASSLGVSGKFNRGQF

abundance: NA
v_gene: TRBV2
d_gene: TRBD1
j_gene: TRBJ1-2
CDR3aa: ASSERGDREGRGYT

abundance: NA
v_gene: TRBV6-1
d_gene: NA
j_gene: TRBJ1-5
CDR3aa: ASSGNHYSNQPQH

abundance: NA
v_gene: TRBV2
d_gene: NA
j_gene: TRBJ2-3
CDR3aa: ASSPEGVTQY

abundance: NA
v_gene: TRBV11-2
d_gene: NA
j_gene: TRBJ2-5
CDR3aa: ASSLASHRQETQY

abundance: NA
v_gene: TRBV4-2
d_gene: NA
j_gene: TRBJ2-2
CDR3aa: ASSQDSWTGELF

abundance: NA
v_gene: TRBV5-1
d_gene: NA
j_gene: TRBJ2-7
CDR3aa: ASSQGNSYYEQY

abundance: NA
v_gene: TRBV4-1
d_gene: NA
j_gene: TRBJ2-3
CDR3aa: ASSQDLDKMQSTDTQY

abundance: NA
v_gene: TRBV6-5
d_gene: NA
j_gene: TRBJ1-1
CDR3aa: ASSSRTVRRTEAF

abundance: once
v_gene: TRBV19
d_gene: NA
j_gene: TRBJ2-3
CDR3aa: ATEAGGTDTQY

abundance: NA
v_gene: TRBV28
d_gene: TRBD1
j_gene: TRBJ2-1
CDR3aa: ASRDRAYNEQF

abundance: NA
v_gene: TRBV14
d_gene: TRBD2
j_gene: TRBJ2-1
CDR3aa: ASTGTSDYNEQF

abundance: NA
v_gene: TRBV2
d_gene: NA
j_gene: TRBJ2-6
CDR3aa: ASGSGGAGANVLT

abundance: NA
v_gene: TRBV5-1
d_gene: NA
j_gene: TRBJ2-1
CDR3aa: ASSSLESSYNEQF

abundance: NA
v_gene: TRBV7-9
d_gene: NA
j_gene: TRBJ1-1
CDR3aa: ASSLGGNPMGTEAF

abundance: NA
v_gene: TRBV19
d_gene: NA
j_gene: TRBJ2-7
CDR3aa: ASSIVPRTNKREQY

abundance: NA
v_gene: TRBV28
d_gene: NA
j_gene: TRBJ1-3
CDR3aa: ASNGGLGNTIY

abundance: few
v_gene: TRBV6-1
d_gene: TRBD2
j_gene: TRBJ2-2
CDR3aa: ASSEGGGGPTGELF

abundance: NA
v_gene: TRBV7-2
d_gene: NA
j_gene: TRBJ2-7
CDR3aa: ASSLAGSRNYEQY

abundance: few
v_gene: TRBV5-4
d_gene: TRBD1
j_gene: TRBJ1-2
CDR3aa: ASLEMDRVGYGYT

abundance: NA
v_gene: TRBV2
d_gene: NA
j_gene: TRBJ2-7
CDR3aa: ASNLRDEQY

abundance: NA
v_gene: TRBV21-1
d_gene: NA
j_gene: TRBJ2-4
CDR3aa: ASSKVMRGLRNIQY

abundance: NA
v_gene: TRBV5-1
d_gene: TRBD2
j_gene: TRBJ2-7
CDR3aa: ASSIGTSKEQY

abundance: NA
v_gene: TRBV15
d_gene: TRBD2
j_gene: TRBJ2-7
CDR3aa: ATIAWGEGRYEQY

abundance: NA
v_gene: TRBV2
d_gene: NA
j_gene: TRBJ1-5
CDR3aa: ASRQSGVSNQPQH

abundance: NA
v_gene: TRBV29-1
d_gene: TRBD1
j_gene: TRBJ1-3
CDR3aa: SVEHRGAGNTIY

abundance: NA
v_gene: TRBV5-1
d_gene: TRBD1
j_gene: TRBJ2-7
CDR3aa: ASSFTPGQGSSYEQY

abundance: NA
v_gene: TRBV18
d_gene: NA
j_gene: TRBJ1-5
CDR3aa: ASSLDLNQPQH

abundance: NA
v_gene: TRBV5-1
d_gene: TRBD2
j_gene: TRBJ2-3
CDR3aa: ASSYKPTSKGAGDTQY